A few counts support the clone carrying this TCR beta chain. Its antigen is not known. RNA transcripts served as the template for amplifying TCR beta CDR3 regions. HTBI primers drove first-round RT-PCR of the TCR CDR3. Using its own MiXCR run on the multiplex PCR reads, TCRdb lists one record per CDR3 protein. The sample contains 540,000 or so distinct CDR3 sequences, 46% of which appear only once. This sample is drawn from a study of T cells in Graves' hyperthyroidism and ophthalmopathy. Study findings and constraints: Most clonotypes expanded in thyroid above 0.001 were likewise present in blood.

CDR3 length: 17 amino acids. The germline V and J ends were trimmed by 1 base and 1 base, with 11 bases remaining between them. Germline V gene lookup returns CDR1 SNHLY and CDR2 FYNNEI. The sequence was collected from an adult woman with Graves' disease, either hyperthyroidism or ophthalmopathy (not recorded which). The sequencing input was peripheral blood or thyroid tissue (not recorded which). The chain recombines TRBV2 with TRBJ2-6; D uncertain. CDR3 amino acids: CASSEGWSRSGANVLTF. CDR3 DNA: TGTGCCAGCAGTGAAGGGTGGTCGAGGTCTGGGGCCAACGTCCTGACTTTC.